This T cell receptor beta chain was recorded in a study of OX40 agonist ivuxolimab in advanced cancers. Sequencing used immunoSEQ multiplex PCR; TCRdb keeps in-frame clones, though not all of them. Of about 61,000 clones in the sample, around 92% were seen once. This clone was picked up a small number of times. The antigen remains undetermined. The ends lost 4 bases at V and 10 bases at J; junction bases unmatched: 12. Germline lookup yields CDR1 SGDLS and CDR2 YYNGEE. The CDR3 spans 14 residues. Study observations and caveats: Antigen specificity was not determined for the expanded peripheral T cells.

This sample comprised CD4+ or CD8+ T cells sorted from blood, obtained in a trial of the OX40 agonist ivuxolimab. V usage is TRBV9 and J usage is TRBJ1-2; TRBD1 matches 8 bases. The receptor comes from an adult with an advanced solid tumor such as melanoma, head and neck, liver or kidney cancer. The CDR3: CASSLRTGRGDYTF. For the CDR3, the DNA is TGTGCCAGCAGCCTCCGGACAGGGAGGGGGGACTACACCTTC. The whole variable domain, remainder taken from reference TRBV9 and TRBJ1-2, is DSGVTQTPKHLITATGQRVTLRCSPRSGDLSVYWYQQSLDQGLQFLIQYYNGEERAKGNILERFSAQQFPDLHSELNLSSLELGDSALYFCASSLRTGRGDYTFGSGTRLTVV.